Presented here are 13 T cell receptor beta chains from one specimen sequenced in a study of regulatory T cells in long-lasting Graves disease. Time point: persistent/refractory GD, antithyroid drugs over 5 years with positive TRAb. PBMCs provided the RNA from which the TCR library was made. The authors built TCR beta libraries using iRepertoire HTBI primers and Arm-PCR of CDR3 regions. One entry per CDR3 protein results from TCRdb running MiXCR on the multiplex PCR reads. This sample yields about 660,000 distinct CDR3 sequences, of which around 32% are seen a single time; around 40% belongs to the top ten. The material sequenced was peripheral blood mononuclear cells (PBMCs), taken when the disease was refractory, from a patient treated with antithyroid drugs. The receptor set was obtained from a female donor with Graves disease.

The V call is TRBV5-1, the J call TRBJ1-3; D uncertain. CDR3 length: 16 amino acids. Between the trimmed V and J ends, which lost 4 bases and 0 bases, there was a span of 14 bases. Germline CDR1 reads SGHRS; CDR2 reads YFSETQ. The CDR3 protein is CASSPQSSLSGNTIYF. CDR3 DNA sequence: TGCGCCAGCAGCCCCCAGTCAAGCCTCTCTGGAAACACCATATATTTT.

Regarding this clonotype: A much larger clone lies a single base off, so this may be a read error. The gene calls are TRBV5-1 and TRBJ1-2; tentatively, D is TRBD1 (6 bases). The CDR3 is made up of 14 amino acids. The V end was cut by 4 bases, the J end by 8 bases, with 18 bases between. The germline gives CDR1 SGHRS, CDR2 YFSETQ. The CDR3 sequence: CASSADGTSAGYTF. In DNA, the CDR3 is TGCGCCAGCAGCGCGGACGGGACAAGTGCCGGCTACACCTTC. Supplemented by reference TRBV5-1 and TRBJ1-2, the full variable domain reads KAGVTQTPRYLIKTRGQQVTLSCSPISGHRSVSWYQQTPGQGLQFLFEYFSETQRNKGNFPGRFSGRQFSNSRSEMNVSTLELGDSALYLCASSADGTSAGYTFGSGTRLTVV.

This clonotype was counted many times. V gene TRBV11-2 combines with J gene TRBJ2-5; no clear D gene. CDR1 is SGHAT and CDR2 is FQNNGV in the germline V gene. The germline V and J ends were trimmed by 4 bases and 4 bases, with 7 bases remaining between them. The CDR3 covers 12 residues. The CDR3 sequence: CASSSTGETQYF. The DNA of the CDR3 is TGTGCCAGCAGCTCAACGGGAGAGACCCAGTACTTC.

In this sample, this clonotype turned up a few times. The DNA for the CDR3 is TGTGCCTGGAGTGGCGGGATTGGAGACCACGAGCAGTACTTC. Protein: CAWSGGIGDHEQYF. This chain connects TRBV30 to TRBJ2-7, with D perhaps matching TRBD2 (6 bases). Germline values: CDR1 GTSNPN, CDR2 SVGIG (reference sequence). The V and J ends lost 1 base and 5 bases respectively, with 15 bases between them. The CDR3 extends over 14 amino acids.

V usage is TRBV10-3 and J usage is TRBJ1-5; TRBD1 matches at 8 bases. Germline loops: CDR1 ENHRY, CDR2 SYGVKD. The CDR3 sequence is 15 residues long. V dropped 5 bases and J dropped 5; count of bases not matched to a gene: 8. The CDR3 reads CAISRTGQRDQPQHF. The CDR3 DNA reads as TGTGCCATCAGTAGGACAGGGCAAAGGGATCAGCCCCAGCATTTT.

The CDR3 nucleotides read TGTGCCAGCAGCCCTCCCCACCGGGACAACTATGGCTACACCTTC. This gives the protein CASSPPHRDNYGYTF. The genes are TRBV5-4 and TRBJ1-2; tentatively, D is TRBD1 (5 bases). The CDR3 is 15 residues long. The germline V gene encodes CDR1 SGHNT and CDR2 YYREEE (reference sequence). The ends were cut back, 4 bases at V and 2 bases at J, with 15 bases in the middle.

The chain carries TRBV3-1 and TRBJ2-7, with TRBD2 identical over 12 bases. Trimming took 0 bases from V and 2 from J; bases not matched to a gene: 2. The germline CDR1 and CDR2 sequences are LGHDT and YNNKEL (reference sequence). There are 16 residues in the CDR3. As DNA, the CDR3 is TGTGCCAGCAGCCAAGAGGCTAGCGGGAGGGCCTACGAGCAGTACTTC. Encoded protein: CASSQEASGRAYEQYF.

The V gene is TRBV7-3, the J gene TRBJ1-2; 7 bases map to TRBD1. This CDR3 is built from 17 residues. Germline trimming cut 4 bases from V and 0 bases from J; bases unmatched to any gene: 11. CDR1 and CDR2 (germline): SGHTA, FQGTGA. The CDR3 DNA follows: TGTGCCAGCAGCTCGGACAGGTCGGCCGGATCTAACTATGGCTACACCTTC. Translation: CASSSDRSAGSNYGYTF.

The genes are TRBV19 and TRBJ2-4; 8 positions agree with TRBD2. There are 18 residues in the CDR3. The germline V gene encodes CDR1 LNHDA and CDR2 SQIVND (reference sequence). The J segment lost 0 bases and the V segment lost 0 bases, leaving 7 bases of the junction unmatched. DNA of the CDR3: TGTGCCAGTAGTATAGATCCGCCGCTAGCGGGAGCCAAAAACATTCAGTACTTC. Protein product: CASSIDPPLAGAKNIQYF. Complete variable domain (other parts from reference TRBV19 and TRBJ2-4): DGGITQSPKYLFRKEGQNVTLSCEQNLNHDAMYWYRQDPGQGLRLIYYSQIVNDFQKGDIAEGYSVSREKKESFPLTVTSAQKNPTAFYLCASSIDPPLAGAKNIQYFGAGTRLSVL.

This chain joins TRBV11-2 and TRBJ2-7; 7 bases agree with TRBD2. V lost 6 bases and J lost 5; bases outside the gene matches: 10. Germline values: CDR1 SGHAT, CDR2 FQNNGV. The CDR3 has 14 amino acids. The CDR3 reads CASSSPGRGDEQYF. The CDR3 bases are TGTGCCAGCAGTTCCCCGGGACGGGGGGACGAGCAGTACTTC.

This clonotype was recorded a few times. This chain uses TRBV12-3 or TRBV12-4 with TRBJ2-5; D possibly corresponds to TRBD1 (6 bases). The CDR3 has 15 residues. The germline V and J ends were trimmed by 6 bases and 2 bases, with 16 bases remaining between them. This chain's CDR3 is CASRSPGQPQETQYF. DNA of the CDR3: TGTGCCAGCAGGTCACCGGGACAACCTCAAGAGACCCAGTACTTC.

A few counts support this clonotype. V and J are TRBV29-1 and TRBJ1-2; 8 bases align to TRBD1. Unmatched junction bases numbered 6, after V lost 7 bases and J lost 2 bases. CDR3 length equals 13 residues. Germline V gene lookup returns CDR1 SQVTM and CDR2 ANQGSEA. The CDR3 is CSAGTGQNYGYTF. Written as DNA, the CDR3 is TGCAGCGCCGGGACAGGCCAAAACTATGGCTACACCTTC.

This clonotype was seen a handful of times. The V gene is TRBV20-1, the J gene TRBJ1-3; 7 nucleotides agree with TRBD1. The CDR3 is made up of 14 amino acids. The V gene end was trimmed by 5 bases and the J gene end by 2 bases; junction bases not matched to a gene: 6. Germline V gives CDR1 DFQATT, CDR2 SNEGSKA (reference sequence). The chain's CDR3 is CSARTTGAGNTIYF. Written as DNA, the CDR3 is TGCAGTGCTCGGACAACAGGGGCTGGAAACACCATATATTTT.